The entry below gives a single T cell receptor (beta chain) sequence along with its context. This entry belongs to a study of blood T cell repertoires in COVID-19. Study overall: The United States, Italy and Spain were the sources of the acute and convalescent COVID-19 samples. Sample material is recorded as cDNA or gDNA derived from T cells, B-cell-depleted T cells, or PBMCs.

Trimming left V 0 bases short and J 5 bases short, with 8 bases between. The CDR3 totals 13 residues. CDR1 and CDR2 from the germline V gene are SGHRS and YFSETQ. Recruited during active infection, patients (from Seattle) were subsequently followed longitudinally. In the original workflow: Quantification of nucleated cells was approximated via reference gene primer amplification. Profiling relied on immunoSEQ multiplex PCR, and the TCRdb table lists in-frame clones only, not all of them. V, J and clone size were drawn from that table, and D and trimming were deduced from the DNA. The repertoire includes 220,000 or so clones, 85% to 90% of them detected once, and roughly 10% sits in the top ten.

The TCR comes from a woman in her 50s with COVID-19, enrolled during active disease. The chain combines TRBV5-1 with TRBJ1-1; D unclear. The specimen was peripheral blood. Written as DNA, the CDR3 is TGCGCCAGCAGCTTGGCCCAAGAGACTGAAGCTTTCTTT. It codes for CASSLAQETEAFF.